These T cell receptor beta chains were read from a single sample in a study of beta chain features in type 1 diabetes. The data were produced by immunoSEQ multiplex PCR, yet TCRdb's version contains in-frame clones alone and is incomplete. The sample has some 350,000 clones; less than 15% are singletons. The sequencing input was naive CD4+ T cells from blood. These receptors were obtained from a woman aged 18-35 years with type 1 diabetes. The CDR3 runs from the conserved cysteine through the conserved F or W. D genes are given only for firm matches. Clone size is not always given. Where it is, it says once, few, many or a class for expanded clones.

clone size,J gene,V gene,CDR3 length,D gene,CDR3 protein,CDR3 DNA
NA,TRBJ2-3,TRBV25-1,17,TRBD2,CASSELASGRATDTQYF,TGTGCCAGCAGTGAATTAGCTAGCGGGAGGGCCACAGATACGCAGTATTTT
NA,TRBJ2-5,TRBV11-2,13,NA,CASSLGSQETQYF,TGTGCCAGCAGCTTAGGTAGCCAAGAGACCCAGTACTTC
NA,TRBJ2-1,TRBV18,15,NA,CASSPPSTSINEQFF,TGTGCCAGCTCACCACCCAGCACTAGCATCAATGAGCAGTTCTTC
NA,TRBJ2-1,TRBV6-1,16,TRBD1,CASSEAGQGARNEQFF,TGTGCCAGCAGTGAGGCGGGACAGGGGGCTAGAAATGAGCAGTTCTTC
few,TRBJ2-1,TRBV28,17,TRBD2,CASSLPHGAGGHDEQFF,TGTGCCAGCAGTTTACCCCATGGGGCGGGAGGGCACGATGAGCAGTTCTTC
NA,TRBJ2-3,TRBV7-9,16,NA,CASSFQAGTSTDTQYF,TGTGCCAGCAGCTTTCAAGCGGGTACTAGCACAGATACGCAGTATTTT
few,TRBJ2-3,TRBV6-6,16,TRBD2,CASSVLAGDYSDTQYF,TGTGCCAGCAGTGTTCTAGCGGGAGATTACTCAGATACGCAGTATTTT
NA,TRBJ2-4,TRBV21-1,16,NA,CASSNFCGLAKNIQYF,TGTGCCAGCAGCAATTTTTGCGGTTTAGCCAAAAACATTCAGTACTTC
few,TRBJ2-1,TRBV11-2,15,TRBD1,CASSSRDRGRHEQFF,TGTGCCAGCAGCTCCCGGGACAGGGGGCGGCATGAGCAGTTCTTC
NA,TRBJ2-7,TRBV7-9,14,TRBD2,CASSLGAGRDEQYF,TGTGCCAGCAGCTTAGGGGCCGGGAGGGACGAGCAGTACTTC
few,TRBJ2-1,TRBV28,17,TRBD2,CASSLLAGGSIYNEQFF,TGTGCCAGCAGTTTACTAGCGGGAGGGTCAATTTACAATGAGCAGTTCTTC
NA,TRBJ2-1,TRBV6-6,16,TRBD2,CASSYSGLAGGPHQFF,TGTGCCAGCAGTTACTCGGGTCTAGCGGGAGGGCCGCACCAGTTCTTC
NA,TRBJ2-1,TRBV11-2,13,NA,CASTGTIYNEQFF,TGTGCCAGCACCGGGACAATTTACAATGAGCAGTTCTTC
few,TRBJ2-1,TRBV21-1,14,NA,CASSKTPERYEQFF,TGTGCCAGCAGCAAAACACCAGAGCGGTATGAGCAGTTCTTC
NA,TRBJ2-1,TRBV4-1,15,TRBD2,CASSPRLAGKEQQFF,TGCGCCAGCAGCCCCCGACTAGCAGGGAAGGAGCAGCAGTTCTTC
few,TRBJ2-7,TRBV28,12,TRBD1,CASSFDRAKQYF,TGTGCCAGCAGTTTTGACAGGGCTAAGCAGTACTTC
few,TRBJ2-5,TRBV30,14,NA,CAWSVGGFQETQYF,TGTGCCTGGAGTGTAGGAGGGTTTCAAGAGACCCAGTACTTC
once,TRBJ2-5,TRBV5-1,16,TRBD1,CASSLGGQGAGETQYF,TGCGCCAGCAGCTTGGGGGGACAGGGGGCTGGTGAGACCCAGTACTTC
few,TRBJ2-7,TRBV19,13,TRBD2,CASSGLASDEQYF,TGTGCCAGTAGCGGACTAGCCAGTGATGAGCAGTACTTC
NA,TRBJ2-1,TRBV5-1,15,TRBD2,CASSGIAGAYNEQFF,TGCGCCAGCAGCGGAATAGCGGGAGCCTACAATGAGCAGTTCTTC
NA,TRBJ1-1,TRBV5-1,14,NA,CASSLSGSNTEAFF,TGCGCCAGCAGCTTGTCTGGGAGTAACACTGAAGCTTTCTTT
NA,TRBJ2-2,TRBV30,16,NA,CAWSGGVGQRAGELFF,TGTGCCTGGAGTGGGGGAGTGGGCCAGCGTGCCGGGGAGCTGTTTTTT
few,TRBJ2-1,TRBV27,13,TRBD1,CASSLRGTEKQFF,TGTGCCAGCAGTTTAAGAGGGACAGAAAAGCAGTTCTTC
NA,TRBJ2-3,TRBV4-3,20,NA,CASSQGVSFLLGRSADTQYF,TGCGCCAGCAGCCAAGGTGTTTCATTCTTGCTAGGAAGGTCAGCAGATACGCAGTATTTT
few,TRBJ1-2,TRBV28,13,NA,CASSLTGFYGYTF,TGTGCCAGCAGCCTAACAGGCTTCTATGGCTACACCTTC
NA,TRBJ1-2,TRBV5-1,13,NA,CASSLTTQTGNTF,TGCGCCAGCAGCTTGACGACCCAAACAGGGAACACCTTC
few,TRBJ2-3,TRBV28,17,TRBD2,CASRNAGLAGSTDTQYF,TGTGCCAGCAGGAATGCTGGACTAGCGGGGAGCACAGATACGCAGTATTTT
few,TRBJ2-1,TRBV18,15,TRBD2,CASSPVSGRKNEQFF,TGTGCCAGCTCACCAGTCAGCGGGAGGAAAAATGAGCAGTTCTTC
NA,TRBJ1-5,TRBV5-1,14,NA,CASSLGGTNQPQHF,TGCGCCAGCAGCTTGGGCGGGACCAATCAGCCCCAGCATTTT
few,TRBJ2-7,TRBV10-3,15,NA,CAISPLLAEGVEQYF,TGTGCCATCAGCCCCCTTTTGGCGGAGGGAGTCGAGCAGTACTTC
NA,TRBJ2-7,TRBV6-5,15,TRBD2,CASSYVSGTAYEQYF,TGTGCCAGCAGTTACGTTAGCGGGACCGCCTACGAGCAGTACTTC
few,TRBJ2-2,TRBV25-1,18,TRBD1,CASSVNTGGFGYPGELFF,TGTGCCAGCAGTGTAAATACAGGGGGCTTCGGATATCCCGGGGAGCTGTTTTTT
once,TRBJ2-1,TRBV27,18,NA,CASSLAGSLQRLYNEQFF,TGTGCCAGCAGTTTGGCGGGGTCGCTCCAGAGGTTGTACAATGAGCAGTTCTTC
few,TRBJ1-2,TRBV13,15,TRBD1,CASSSRTGGADGYTF,TGTGCCAGCAGTTCGAGGACAGGGGGCGCGGATGGCTACACCTTC
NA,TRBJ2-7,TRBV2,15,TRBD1,CASSEQGATTYEQYF,TGTGCCAGCAGTGAACAGGGGGCCACTACCTACGAGCAGTACTTC
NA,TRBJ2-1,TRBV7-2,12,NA,CASSFLDNEQFF,TGTGCCAGCAGCTTCCTCGACAATGAGCAGTTCTTC
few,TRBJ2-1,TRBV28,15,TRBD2,CASSLAGGRMNEQFF,TGTGCCAGCAGCCTAGCGGGAGGGAGGATGAATGAGCAGTTCTTC
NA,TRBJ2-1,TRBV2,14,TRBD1,CASSTDRGWNEQFF,TGTGCCAGCAGCACGGACAGGGGTTGGAATGAGCAGTTCTTC
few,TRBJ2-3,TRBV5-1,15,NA,CASSFLGGSTDTQYF,TGCGCCAGCAGCTTCCTCGGCGGGAGCACAGATACGCAGTATTTT
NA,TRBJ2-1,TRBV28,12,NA,CASSSGASEQFF,TGTGCCAGCAGTTCAGGGGCCAGTGAGCAGTTCTTC
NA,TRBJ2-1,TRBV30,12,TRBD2,CAWGTSVNEQFF,TGTGCCTGGGGTACTAGCGTCAATGAGCAGTTCTTC
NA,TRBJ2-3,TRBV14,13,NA,CASSQDWRDTQYF,TGTGCCAGCAGCCAAGACTGGAGGGATACGCAGTATTTT